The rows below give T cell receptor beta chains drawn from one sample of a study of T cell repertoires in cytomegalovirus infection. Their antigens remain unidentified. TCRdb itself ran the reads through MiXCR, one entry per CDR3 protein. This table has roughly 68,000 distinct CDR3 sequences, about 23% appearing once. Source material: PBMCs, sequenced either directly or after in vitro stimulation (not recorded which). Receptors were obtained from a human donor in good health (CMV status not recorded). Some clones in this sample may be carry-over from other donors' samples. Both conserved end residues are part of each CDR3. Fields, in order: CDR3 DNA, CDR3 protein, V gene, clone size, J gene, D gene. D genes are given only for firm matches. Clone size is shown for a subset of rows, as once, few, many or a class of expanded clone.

CDR3 DNA: TGCGCCAGCAGCCAAGATAGCCACCTGGACACTGAAGCTTTCTTT
CDR3 protein: CASSQDSHLDTEAFF
V gene: TRBV4-1
clone size: -
J gene: TRBJ1-1
D gene: -

CDR3 DNA: TGTGCCAGCAGTTTGGGTTCCGGTGGCTACACCTTC
CDR3 protein: CASSLGSGGYTF
V gene: TRBV12-3/TRBV12-4
clone size: few
J gene: TRBJ1-2
D gene: -

CDR3 DNA: TGTGCCAGCAGTTACTCCGGGATTGACTATGGCTACACCTTC
CDR3 protein: CASSYSGIDYGYTF
V gene: TRBV6-2/TRBV6-3
clone size: few
J gene: TRBJ1-2
D gene: -

CDR3 DNA: TGTGCCAGCTCGTCCGGCCCTGGCGGGATAAGGCAGTATTTT
CDR3 protein: CASSSGPGGIRQYF
V gene: TRBV7-2
clone size: -
J gene: TRBJ2-3
D gene: -

CDR3 DNA: TGTGCCAGCAGTTCAGGATTTATGAACACTGAAGCTTTCTTT
CDR3 protein: CASSSGFMNTEAFF
V gene: TRBV14
clone size: -
J gene: TRBJ1-1
D gene: -

CDR3 DNA: TGCAGCGTTATCGGAGGAGCGGGTTCGAACACCGGGGAGCTGTTTTTT
CDR3 protein: CSVIGGAGSNTGELFF
V gene: TRBV29-1
clone size: -
J gene: TRBJ2-2
D gene: -

CDR3 DNA: TGTGCCAGCAGCCAAGCTACCGGAAGCACCTACGAGCAGTACTTC
CDR3 protein: CASSQATGSTYEQYF
V gene: TRBV4-2
clone size: few
J gene: TRBJ2-7
D gene: -

CDR3 DNA: TGTGCCAGCAGTGAAACTCTCGGTAGCGGGAGCCGCGAGTCCCAGTTCTTC
CDR3 protein: CASSETLGSGSRESQFF
V gene: TRBV6-1
clone size: -
J gene: TRBJ2-1
D gene: TRBD2

CDR3 DNA: TGTGCCAGTACCGGGGGGACTAGCGGGTCCTACAATGAGCAGTTCTTC
CDR3 protein: CASTGGTSGSYNEQFF
V gene: TRBV19
clone size: -
J gene: TRBJ2-1
D gene: TRBD2

CDR3 DNA: TGTGCCAGCAGTTACTCGGGTAGCGGGAGCTCCTACAATGAGCAGTTCTTC
CDR3 protein: CASSYSGSGSSYNEQFF
V gene: TRBV6-5
clone size: -
J gene: TRBJ2-1
D gene: TRBD2

CDR3 DNA: TGTGCCAGCAAGCCTCAGGGGATGGGGATGTTAAATGAGCAGTTCTTC
CDR3 protein: CASKPQGMGMLNEQFF
V gene: TRBV12-3/TRBV12-4
clone size: few
J gene: TRBJ2-1
D gene: -

CDR3 DNA: TGTGCCAGCAGCTTCTACAGGACGACAGATACGCAGTATTTT
CDR3 protein: CASSFYRTTDTQYF
V gene: TRBV7-2
clone size: -
J gene: TRBJ2-3
D gene: -

CDR3 DNA: TGTGCCAGCTCACCTTTGGAGACCCAGTACTTC
CDR3 protein: CASSPLETQYF
V gene: TRBV18
clone size: -
J gene: TRBJ2-5
D gene: -

CDR3 DNA: TGTGCCAGCATGGGACTAGGGTCGAAGACAGATACGCAGTATTTT
CDR3 protein: CASMGLGSKTDTQYF
V gene: TRBV6-5
clone size: few
J gene: TRBJ2-3
D gene: TRBD2

CDR3 DNA: TGTGCCAGCAGCTCACCCTGGGGGACCTTACCAGAGACCCAGTACTTC
CDR3 protein: CASSSPWGTLPETQYF
V gene: TRBV7-9
clone size: many
J gene: TRBJ2-5
D gene: -

CDR3 DNA: TGCGCCAGCAGCCAAGCCGGGACAGGGGTTCATGGCTACACCTTC
CDR3 protein: CASSQAGTGVHGYTF
V gene: TRBV4-3
clone size: -
J gene: TRBJ1-2
D gene: TRBD1

CDR3 DNA: TGTGCCAGCAGCTTCCGACAGGGTGGGTTTGGCGAGCAGTACTTC
CDR3 protein: CASSFRQGGFGEQYF
V gene: TRBV7-6
clone size: -
J gene: TRBJ2-7
D gene: TRBD1

CDR3 DNA: TGTGCCAGCAGCTTAACGACAGGGGGCTTCGATGGCTACACCTTC
CDR3 protein: CASSLTTGGFDGYTF
V gene: TRBV7-3
clone size: many
J gene: TRBJ1-2
D gene: TRBD1

CDR3 DNA: TGTGCCATCAGTAGCCGGGGCCCTTCCTACAATGAGCAGTTCTTC
CDR3 protein: CAISSRGPSYNEQFF
V gene: TRBV10-3
clone size: -
J gene: TRBJ2-1
D gene: -

CDR3 DNA: TGTGCCAGCAGTAGGCCGGGACTAGGACCCTACGAGCAGTACTTC
CDR3 protein: CASSRPGLGPYEQYF
V gene: TRBV6-1
clone size: -
J gene: TRBJ2-7
D gene: TRBD2

CDR3 DNA: TGTGCCATCACCCGGGGGGAAGGGGAGACCCAGTACTTC
CDR3 protein: CAITRGEGETQYF
V gene: TRBV2
clone size: -
J gene: TRBJ2-5
D gene: TRBD2